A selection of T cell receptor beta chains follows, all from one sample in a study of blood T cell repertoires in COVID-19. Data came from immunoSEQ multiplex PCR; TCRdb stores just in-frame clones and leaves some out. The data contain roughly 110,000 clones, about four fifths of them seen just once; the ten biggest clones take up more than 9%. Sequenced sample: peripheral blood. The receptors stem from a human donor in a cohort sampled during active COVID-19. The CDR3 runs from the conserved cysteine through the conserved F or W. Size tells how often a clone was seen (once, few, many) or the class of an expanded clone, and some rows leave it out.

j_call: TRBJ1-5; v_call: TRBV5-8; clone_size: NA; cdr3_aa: CASSHKAGVRNQPQHF
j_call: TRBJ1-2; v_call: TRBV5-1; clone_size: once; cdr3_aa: CASSIDRDGYTF
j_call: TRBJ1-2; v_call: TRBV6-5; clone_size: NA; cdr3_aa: CATGQHYGYTF
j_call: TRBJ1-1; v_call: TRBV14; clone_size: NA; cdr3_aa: CASSQGRGNTEAFF
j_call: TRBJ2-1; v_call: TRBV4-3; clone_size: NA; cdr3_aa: CASSQDITSADNEQFF
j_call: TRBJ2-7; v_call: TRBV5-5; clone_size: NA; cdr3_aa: CASSEWTGTSVEQYF
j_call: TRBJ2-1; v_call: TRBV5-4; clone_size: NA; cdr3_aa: CASSLAAGQVDEQFF
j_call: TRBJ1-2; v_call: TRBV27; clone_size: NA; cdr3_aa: CASSPIQGDGYTF
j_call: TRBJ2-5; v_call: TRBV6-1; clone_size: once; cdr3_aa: CASSEVRLDPQYF
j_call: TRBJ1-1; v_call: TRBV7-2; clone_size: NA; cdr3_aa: CASSLGSGNTEAFF
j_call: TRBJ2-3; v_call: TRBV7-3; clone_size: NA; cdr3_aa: CASSFLRGGLGTDTQYF
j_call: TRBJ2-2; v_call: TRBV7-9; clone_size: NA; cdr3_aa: CASSARGITGELFF
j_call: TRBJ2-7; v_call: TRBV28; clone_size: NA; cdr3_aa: CASSLRDRGIYEQYF
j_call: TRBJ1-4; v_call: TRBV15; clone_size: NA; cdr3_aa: CATGQYEKLFF
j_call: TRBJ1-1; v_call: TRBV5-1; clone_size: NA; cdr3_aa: CASSPGTGNTEAFF
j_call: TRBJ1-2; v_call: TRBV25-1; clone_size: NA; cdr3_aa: CASRTTGANYGYTF
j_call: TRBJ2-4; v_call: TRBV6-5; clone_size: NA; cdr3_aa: CASSPGQGASGYF
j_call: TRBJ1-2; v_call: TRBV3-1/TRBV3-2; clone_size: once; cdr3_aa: CASSKEQGKNYGYTF
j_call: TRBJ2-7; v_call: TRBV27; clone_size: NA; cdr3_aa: CASSLSGLAGSIYEQYF
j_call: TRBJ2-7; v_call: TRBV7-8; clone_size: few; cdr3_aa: CASSGMAGKQYF
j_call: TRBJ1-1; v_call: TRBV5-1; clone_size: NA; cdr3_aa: CASNMAFF
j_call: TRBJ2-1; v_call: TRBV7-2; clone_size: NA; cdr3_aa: CASSLAAGDNNEQFF
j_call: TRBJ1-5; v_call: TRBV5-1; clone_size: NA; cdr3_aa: CASSLTGRSNQPQHF
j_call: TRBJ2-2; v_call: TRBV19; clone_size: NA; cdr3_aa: CASSISGGSGELFF
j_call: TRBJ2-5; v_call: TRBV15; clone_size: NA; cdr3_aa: CATSRQGQWETQYF
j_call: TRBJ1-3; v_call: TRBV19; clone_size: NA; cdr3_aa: CASPGVSGNTIYF
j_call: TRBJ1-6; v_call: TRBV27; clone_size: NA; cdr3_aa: CASSQGPDRANSPLHF
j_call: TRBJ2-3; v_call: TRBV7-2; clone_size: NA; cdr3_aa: CASSPGTNTDTQYF
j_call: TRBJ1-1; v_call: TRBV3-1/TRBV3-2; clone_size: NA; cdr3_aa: CASSQDGRGGTEAFF
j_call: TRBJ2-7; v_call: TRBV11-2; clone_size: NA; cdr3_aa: CASSLAPLAGVQKYF
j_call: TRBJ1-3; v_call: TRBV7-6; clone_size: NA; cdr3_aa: CASSLLQGRNSGNTIYF
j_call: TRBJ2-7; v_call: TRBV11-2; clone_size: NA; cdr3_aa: CASAPDGPGEQYF
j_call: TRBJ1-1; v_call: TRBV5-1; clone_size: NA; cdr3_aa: CASSPLGAEAFF
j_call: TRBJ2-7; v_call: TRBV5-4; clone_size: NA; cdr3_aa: CASSLGGRQGAYEQYF
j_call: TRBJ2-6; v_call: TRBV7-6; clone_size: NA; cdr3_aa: CASSFSAGANVLTF
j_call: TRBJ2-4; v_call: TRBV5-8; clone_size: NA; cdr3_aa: CASSLEQLAKNIQYF
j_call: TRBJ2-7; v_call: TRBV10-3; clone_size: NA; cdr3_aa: CATGIQAYEQYF
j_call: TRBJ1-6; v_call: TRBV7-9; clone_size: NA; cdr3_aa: CASSLLGVGNSPLHF
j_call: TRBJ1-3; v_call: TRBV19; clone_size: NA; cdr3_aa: CASSPSGVTSYFSGNTIYF
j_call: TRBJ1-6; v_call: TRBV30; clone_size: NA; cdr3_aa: CAWCRGRDNSPLHF
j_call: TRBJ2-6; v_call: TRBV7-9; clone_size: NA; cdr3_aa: CASSRGQGSSGANVLTF
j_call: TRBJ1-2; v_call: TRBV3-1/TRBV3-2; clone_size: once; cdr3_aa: CASSQDQYFAGGNYGYTF
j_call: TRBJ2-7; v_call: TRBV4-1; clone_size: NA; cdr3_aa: CASSQDLRLAGAYEQYF
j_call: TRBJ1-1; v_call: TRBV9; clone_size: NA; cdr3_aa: CASSVGGDTEAFF
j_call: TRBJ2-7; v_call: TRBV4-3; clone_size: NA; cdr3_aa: CASSQGSGGREQYF
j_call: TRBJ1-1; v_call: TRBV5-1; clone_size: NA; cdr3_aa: CASSPQGGGTEAFF
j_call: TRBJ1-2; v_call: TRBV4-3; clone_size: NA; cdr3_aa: CASSQGGTGNYGYTF
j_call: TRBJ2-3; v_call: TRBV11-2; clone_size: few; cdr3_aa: CASSREEAWTDTQYF
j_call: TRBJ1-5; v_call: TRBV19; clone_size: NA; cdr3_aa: CASRDSTSNQPQHF
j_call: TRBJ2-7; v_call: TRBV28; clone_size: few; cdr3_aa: CASSSPPRDRGFFYEQYF